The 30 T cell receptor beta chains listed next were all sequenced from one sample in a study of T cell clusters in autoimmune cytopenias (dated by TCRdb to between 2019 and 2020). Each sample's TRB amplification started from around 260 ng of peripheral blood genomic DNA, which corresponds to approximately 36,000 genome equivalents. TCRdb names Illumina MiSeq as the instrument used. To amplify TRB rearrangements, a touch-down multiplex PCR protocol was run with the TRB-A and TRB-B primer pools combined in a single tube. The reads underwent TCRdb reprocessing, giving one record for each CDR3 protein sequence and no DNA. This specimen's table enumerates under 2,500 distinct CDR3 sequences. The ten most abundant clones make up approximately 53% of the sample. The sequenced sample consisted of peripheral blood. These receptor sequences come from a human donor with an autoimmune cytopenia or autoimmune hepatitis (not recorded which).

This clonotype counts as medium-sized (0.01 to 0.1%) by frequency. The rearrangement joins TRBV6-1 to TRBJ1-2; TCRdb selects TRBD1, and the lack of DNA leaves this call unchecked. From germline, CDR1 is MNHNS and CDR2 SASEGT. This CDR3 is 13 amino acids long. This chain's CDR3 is CASSWTGNDGYTF.

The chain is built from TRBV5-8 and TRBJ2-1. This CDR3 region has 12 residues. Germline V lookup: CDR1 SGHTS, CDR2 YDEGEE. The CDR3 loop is CASSLFSNEQFF.

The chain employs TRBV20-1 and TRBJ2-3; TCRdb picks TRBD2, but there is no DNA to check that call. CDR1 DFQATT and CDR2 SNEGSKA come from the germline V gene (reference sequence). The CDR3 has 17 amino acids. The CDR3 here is CSARDWRLAESTDTQYF.

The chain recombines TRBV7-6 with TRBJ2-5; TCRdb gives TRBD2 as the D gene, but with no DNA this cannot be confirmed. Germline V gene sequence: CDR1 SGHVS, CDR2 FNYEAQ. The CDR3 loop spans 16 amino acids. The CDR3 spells CASSLGASGGKETQYF. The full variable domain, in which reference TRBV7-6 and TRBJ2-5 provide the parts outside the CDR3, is GAGVSQSPRYKVTKRGQDVALRCDPISGHVSLYWYRQALGQGPEFLTYFNYEAQQDKSGLPNDRFSAERPEGSISTLTIQRTEQRDSAMYRCASSLGASGGKETQYFGPGTRLLVL.

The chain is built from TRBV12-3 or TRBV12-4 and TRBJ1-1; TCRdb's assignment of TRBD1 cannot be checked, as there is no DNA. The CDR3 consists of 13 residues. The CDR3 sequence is CASRGQLNTEAFF.

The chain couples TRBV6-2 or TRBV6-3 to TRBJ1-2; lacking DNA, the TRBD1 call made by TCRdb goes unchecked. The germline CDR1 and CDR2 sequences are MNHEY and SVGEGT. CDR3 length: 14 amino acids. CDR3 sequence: CASTRPNRVGGYTF.

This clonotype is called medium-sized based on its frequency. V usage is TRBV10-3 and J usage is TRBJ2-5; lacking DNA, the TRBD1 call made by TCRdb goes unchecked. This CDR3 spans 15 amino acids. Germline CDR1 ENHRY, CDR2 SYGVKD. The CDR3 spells CAISEGQGDLETQYF.

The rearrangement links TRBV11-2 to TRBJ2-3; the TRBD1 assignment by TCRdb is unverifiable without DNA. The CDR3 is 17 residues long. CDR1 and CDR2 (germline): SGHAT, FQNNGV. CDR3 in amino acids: CASSYPQRGPFTDTQYF.

CDR3 loop: CSASKLAGVGDQYF. The chain employs TRBV20-1 and TRBJ2-5; without DNA, the TCRdb call of TRBD2 cannot be checked. The CDR3 contains 14 residues. Germline V gene data show CDR1 as DFQATT and CDR2 as SNEGSKA (reference sequence).

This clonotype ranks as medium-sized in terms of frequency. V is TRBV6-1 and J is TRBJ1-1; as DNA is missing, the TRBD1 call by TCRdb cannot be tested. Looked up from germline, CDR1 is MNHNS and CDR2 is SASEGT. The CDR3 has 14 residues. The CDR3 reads CASSERQGSSAAFF.

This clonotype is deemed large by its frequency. CDR3 sequence: CASQDDNQPQHF. J is TRBJ1-5 and V is TRBV19. Germline CDR1 LNHDA, CDR2 SQIVND (reference sequence). This CDR3 is 12 amino acids long.

CDR3 in amino acids: CAISESQLYATNEKLFF. J is TRBJ1-4 and V is TRBV10-3. The CDR3 spans 17 residues. Germline assignment: CDR1 ENHRY and CDR2 SYGVKD.

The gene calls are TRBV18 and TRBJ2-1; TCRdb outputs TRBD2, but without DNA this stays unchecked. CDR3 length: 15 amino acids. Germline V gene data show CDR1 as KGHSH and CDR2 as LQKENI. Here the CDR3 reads CASSPTSGAYNEQFF.

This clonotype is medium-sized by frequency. The CDR3 loop reads CASSIDLRDSTSNEKLFF. The chain is built from TRBV19 and TRBJ1-4; TCRdb selects TRBD1, and the lack of DNA leaves this call unchecked. From germline, CDR1 is LNHDA and CDR2 SQIVND (reference sequence). This CDR3 is 18 amino acids long.

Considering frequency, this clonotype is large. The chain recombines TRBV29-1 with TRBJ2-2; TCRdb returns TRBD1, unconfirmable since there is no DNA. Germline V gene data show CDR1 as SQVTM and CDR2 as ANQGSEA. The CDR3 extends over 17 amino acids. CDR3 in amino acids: CSVDLAGGRPNTGELFF.

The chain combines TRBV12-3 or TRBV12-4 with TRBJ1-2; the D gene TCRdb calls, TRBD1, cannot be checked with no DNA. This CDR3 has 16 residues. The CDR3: CASSKSRDRLLDGYTF.

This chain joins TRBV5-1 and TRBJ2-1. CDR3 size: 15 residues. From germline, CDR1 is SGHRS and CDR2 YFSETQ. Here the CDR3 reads CASSPQAEPYNEQFF.

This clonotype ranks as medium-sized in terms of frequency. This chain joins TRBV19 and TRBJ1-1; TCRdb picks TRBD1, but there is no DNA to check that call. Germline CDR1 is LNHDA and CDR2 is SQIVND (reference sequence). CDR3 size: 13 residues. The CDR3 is CASTGWGNTEAFF. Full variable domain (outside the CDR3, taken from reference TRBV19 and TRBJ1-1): DGGITQSPKYLFRKEGQNVTLSCEQNLNHDAMYWYRQDPGQGLRLIYYSQIVNDFQKGDIAEGYSVSREKKESFPLTVTSAQKNPTAFYLCASTGWGNTEAFFGQGTRLTVV.

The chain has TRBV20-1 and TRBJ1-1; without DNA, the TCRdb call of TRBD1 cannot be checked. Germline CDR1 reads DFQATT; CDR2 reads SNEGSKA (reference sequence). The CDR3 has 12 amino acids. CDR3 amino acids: CSAPDGGNEAFF.

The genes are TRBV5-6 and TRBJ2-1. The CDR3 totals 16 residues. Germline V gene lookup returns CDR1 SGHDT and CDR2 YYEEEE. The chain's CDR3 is CASSLVRWLRGDEQFF.

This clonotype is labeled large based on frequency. The CDR3 is CASSSGGDGYTF. V and J are TRBV6-5 and TRBJ1-2; TCRdb returns TRBD1, unconfirmable since there is no DNA. There are 12 residues in the CDR3. Germline V gives CDR1 MNHEY, CDR2 SVGAGI.

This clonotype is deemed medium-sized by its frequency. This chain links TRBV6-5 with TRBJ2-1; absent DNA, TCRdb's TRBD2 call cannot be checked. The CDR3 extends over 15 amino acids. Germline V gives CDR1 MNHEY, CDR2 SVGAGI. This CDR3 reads CASSHGTWGSNEQFF.

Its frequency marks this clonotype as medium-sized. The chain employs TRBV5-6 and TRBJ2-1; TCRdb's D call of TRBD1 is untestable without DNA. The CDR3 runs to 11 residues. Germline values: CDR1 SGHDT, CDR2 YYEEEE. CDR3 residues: CASSFLEGVFF.

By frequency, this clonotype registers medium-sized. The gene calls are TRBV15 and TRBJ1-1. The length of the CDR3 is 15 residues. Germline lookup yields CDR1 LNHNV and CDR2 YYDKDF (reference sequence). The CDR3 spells CATSRDPGRYTEAFF.

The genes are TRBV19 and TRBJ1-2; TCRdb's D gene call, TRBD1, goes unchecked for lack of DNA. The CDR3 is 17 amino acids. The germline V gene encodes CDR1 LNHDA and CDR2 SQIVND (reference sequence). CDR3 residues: CASSSSGTGDVNYGYTF.

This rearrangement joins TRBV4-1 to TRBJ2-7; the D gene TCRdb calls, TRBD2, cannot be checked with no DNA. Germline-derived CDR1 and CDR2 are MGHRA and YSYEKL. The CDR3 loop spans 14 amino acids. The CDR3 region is CASSQEATREEQYF.

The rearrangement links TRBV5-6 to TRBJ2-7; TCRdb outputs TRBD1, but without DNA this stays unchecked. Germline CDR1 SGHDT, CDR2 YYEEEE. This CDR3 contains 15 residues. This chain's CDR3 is CASSLNGQGDNEQYF.

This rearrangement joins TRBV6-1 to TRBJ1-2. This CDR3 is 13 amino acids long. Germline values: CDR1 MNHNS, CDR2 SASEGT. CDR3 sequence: CASSEMVIHGYTF.

The CDR3 loop reads CASSQDWGTGELFF. The chain employs TRBV4-2 and TRBJ2-2. CDR1 is LGHNA and CDR2 is YNFKEQ in the germline V gene. The CDR3 extends over 14 amino acids.

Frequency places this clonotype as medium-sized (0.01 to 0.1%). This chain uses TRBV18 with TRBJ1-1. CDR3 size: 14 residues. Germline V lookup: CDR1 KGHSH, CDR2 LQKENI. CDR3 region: CASSPPAGPTEAFF.